These 9 T cell receptor beta chains were all obtained from the same sample, sequenced in a study of blood T cell repertoires in COVID-19. Assay: immunoSEQ multiplex PCR; the TCRdb copy retains only in-frame clones and omits some. This table holds under 40,000 clones, around nine tenths found once. The sample comprised peripheral blood. All receptors come from a woman aged 80 or over with active or convalescent COVID-19.

This chain links TRBV24-1 with TRBJ2-1, with 7 bases fitting TRBD1. The germline CDR1 and CDR2 sequences are KGHDR and SFDVKD. The CDR3 has 16 amino acids. The ends lost 5 bases at V and 7 bases at J; junction bases unmatched: 13. The CDR3 region is CATSGGAWPGGNEQFF. CDR3 DNA sequence: TGTGCCACCAGTGGGGGTGCTTGGCCAGGGGGTAATGAGCAGTTCTTC.

The chain is built from TRBV7-2 and TRBJ1-5; 9 bases are shared with TRBD1. The CDR3 has 18 residues. The V and J ends lost 3 bases and 3 bases, in that order; junction bases with no gene match: 12. The germline gives CDR1 SGHTA, CDR2 FQGNSA. CDR3 residues: CASSFDAGTGPNNQPQHF. The CDR3 DNA reads as TGTGCCAGCAGCTTCGACGCCGGGACAGGGCCGAACAATCAGCCCCAGCATTTT.

This chain connects TRBV28 to TRBJ1-2, with TRBD1 identical over 8 bases. Trimming at V came to 5 bases and at J to 8 bases, leaving 4 bases not matched to a gene. Germline V CDR1 and CDR2: MDHEN, SYDVKM. CDR3 length: 12 residues. The CDR3 DNA sequence: TGTGCCAGCAGTCAGGGGGCGGAGGGCTACACCTTC. Amino acid sequence: CASSQGAEGYTF.

This clone was detected a few times. This chain links TRBV18 with TRBJ2-1; D remains unclear. The CDR3 extends over 14 amino acids. V was pared by 3 bases and J by 3 bases, with 9 bases between. Per the germline V gene, CDR1 is KGHSH and CDR2 is LQKENI. CDR3 DNA: TGTGCCAGCTCACCCCACTCCCACTACAATGAGCAGTTCTTC. It codes for CASSPHSHYNEQFF.

The rearrangement joins TRBV28 to TRBJ1-1; 9 bases fit TRBD1. This CDR3 has 14 amino acids. CDR1 and CDR2 from the germline V gene are MDHEN and SYDVKM. The trim removed 7 bases at V and 11 bases at J, leaving 14 bases unmatched. CDR3 DNA sequence: TGTGCCAGCATCAGACCGGGACAGGGAAGAGACGCTTTCTTT. The encoded protein is CASIRPGQGRDAFF.

The V and J genes are TRBV11-3 and TRBJ1-1; D unresolved. This CDR3 comprises 13 residues. The V end lost 3 bases, the J end lost 8 bases, and 13 bases lay between the germline ends. Germline CDR1 SGHNT, CDR2 YENEEA. CDR3 bases: TGTGCCAGCAGCTTCGGTCGTTCGGGGGAAGCTTTCTTT. It encodes CASSFGRSGEAFF. Variable domain in full (rest from reference TRBV11-3 and TRBJ1-1): EAGVVQSPRYKIIEKKQPVAFWCNPISGHNTLYWYLQNLGQGPELLIRYENEEAVDDSQLPKDRFSAERLKGVDSTLKIQPAELGDSAVYLCASSFGRSGEAFFGQGTRLTVV.

The chain couples TRBV11-3 to TRBJ2-1; D uncertain. Trimming took off 3 bases at V and 2 bases at J, with 26 bases between the two ends. The CDR3 is made up of 20 amino acids. Germline-derived CDR1 and CDR2 are SGHNT and YENEEA. The CDR3 spells CASSFLFNSYAPVTYNEQFF. In DNA, the CDR3 is TGTGCCAGCAGCTTTCTCTTCAACTCCTACGCGCCTGTTACCTACAATGAGCAGTTCTTC.

This clone was recorded once. This chain joins TRBV16 and TRBJ1-2, with D perhaps matching TRBD1 (5 bases). The length of the CDR3 is 16 residues. The germline V gene encodes CDR1 KGHSY and CDR2 FQNENV. V was cut by 4 bases and J by 6 bases, with 21 bases left in between. CDR3 loop: CASSPPVGPGLHGYTF. The CDR3, as DNA: TGTGCCAGCAGCCCCCCGGTAGGGCCAGGGCTCCATGGCTACACCTTC.

For the CDR3, the DNA is TGTGCCAGCAGTCCCGGACAGGTAGGAGGCGGCTACACCTTC. Its protein is CASSPGQVGGGYTF. The chain is built from TRBV28 and TRBJ1-2, with 7 bases aligning to TRBD1. The CDR3 contains 14 residues. The germline gives CDR1 MDHEN, CDR2 SYDVKM. V lost 5 bases and J lost 8; bases outside the gene matches: 11.